This TCR beta chain is drawn from a study of T cells in Graves' hyperthyroidism and ophthalmopathy. The length of the CDR3 is 17 residues. The germline V gene encodes CDR1 DFQATT and CDR2 SNEGSKA (reference sequence). J was trimmed by 4 bases and V by 3 bases; bases with no gene match: 11. This clonotype was seen many times. Amplification of TCR beta CDR3 regions was performed using RNA transcripts as template. A set of HTBI primers served as the primers for a first-round RT-PCR of the TCR CDR3. Via MiXCR, TCRdb re-called the multiplex PCR reads, giving one row per CDR3 protein. The repertoire includes 540,000 or so distinct CDR3 sequences, approximately 14% of them detected once, and under 8% sits in the top ten.

The specimen sequenced was blood. The clonotype comes from a woman in her 30s with Graves' hyperthyroidism. This chain uses TRBV20-1 with TRBJ2-5, with 13 positions matching TRBD2. The CDR3 DNA is TGCAGTGCTAGTGGGGGTCGGACTAGCGGGGGATCAGAGACCCAGTACTTC. Translating gives CSASGGRTSGGSETQYF.